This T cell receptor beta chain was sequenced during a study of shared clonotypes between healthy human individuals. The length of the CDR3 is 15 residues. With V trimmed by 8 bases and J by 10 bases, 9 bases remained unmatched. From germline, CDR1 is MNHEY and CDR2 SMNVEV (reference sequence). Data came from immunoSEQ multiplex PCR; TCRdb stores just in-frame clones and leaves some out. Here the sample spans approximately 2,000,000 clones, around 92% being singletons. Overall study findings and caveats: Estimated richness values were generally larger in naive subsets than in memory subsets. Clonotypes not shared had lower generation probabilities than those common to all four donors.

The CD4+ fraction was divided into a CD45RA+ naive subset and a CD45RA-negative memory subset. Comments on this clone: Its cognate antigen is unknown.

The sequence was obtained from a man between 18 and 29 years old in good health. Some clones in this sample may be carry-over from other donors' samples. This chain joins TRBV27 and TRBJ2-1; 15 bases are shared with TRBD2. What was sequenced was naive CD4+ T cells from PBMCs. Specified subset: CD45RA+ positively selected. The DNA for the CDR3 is TGTGCCAGCTACCACTCGGGACTAGCGGGAGGAGAGCAGTTCTTC. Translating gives CASYHSGLAGGEQFF.